This entry lists 7 T cell receptor beta chains sequenced from one sample in a study of cytomegalovirus exposure and HLA in healthy donors. With 60 Vbeta and 13 Jbeta primers, the PCR was carried out. Data came from immunoSEQ multiplex PCR; TCRdb stores just in-frame clones and leaves some out. Of about 110,000 clones listed, 65% to 80% were seen once; the top ten hold roughly 6%. Sequenced: PBMCs. The origin of the receptors is a woman aged 50 to 60 in good health and CMV-seropositive.

This clone was counted ten times or more. The gene calls are TRBV6-6 and TRBJ1-1; D is unresolved. V was clipped by 6 bases and J by 7 bases, with 21 bases between them. Germline CDR1 and CDR2: MNHNY and SVGAGI (reference sequence). CDR3 size: 15 residues. The chain's CDR3 is CASRLLLRLDGEAFF. DNA for the CDR3: TGTGCCAGCAGACTACTCCTTAGACTTGACGGTGAAGCTTTCTTT.

This clone was detected only once. The V gene is TRBV6-6, the J gene TRBJ1-5, with 8 bases fitting TRBD1. CDR3 size: 14 residues. The V gene's germline CDR1 is MNHNY and CDR2 SVGAGI (reference sequence). V was clipped by 5 bases and J by 4 bases; unmatched bases: 4. CDR3 in amino acids: CASSPGQANQPQHF. The CDR3 DNA reads TGTGCCAGCAGTCCGGGACAGGCGAATCAGCCCCAGCATTTT.

The J gene is TRBJ1-1, the V gene TRBV28; D unclear. The germline V and J ends were trimmed by 4 bases and 2 bases, with 8 bases remaining between them. Germline CDR1 reads MDHEN; CDR2 reads SYDVKM. The CDR3 is made up of 13 amino acids. In DNA, the CDR3 is TGTGCCAGCAGTTCACACCGAAACACTGAAGCTTTCTTT. Translated, it gives CASSSHRNTEAFF.

DNA of the CDR3: TGTGCCAGCAGTTACCGGACAGTTACTGAAGCTTTCTTT. The encoded protein is CASSYRTVTEAFF. The chain links TRBV6-6 to TRBJ1-1, with a possible D match to TRBD1 (6 bases). Trimming cost V 2 bases and J 5 bases, with 9 bases left between them. The CDR3 is 13 residues long. CDR1 is MNHNY, CDR2 SVGAGI, per germline (reference sequence).

The rearrangement joins TRBV9 to TRBJ2-1, with D perhaps matching TRBD2 (6 bases). CDR3 length equals 15 residues. Trimming took 3 bases from V and 4 from J, leaving 14 bases between them. CDR1 and CDR2 from the germline V gene are SGDLS and YYNGEE. CDR3 in DNA: TGTGCCAGCAGCGCTGGATCGGGACTTTACAATGAGCAGTTCTTC. It codes for CASSAGSGLYNEQFF.

This chain uses TRBV7-3 with TRBJ2-5; no reliable D call. The V end was cut by 4 bases, the J end by 3 bases, with 9 bases between. The CDR3 runs 13 residues. Germline V lookup: CDR1 SGHTA, CDR2 FQGTGA. The CDR3: CASSSLSKETQYF. For the CDR3, the DNA is TGTGCCAGCAGCTCTCTCTCTAAAGAGACCCAGTACTTC. Looking up the rest from reference TRBV7-3 and TRBJ2-5 gives the full variable domain: GAGVSQTPSNKVTEKGKYVELRCDPISGHTALYWYRQSLGQGPEFLIYFQGTGAADDSGLPNDRFFAVRPEGSVSTLKIQRTERGDSAVYLCASSSLSKETQYFGPGTRLLVL.

The rearrangement uses TRBV4-1 and TRBJ2-3; a weak D match, TRBD2 (5 bases). Germline CDR1 reads MGHRA; CDR2 reads YSYEKL. V lost 4 bases, J lost 14 bases, and 16 bases lay in between. This CDR3 spans 12 amino acids. In nucleotides, the CDR3 is TGCGCCAGCAGCCTCGCCGGGGAGCGTCGGTATTTT. Its protein is CASSLAGERRYF.